This is a list of T cell receptor beta chains from one sample in a study of beta chain features in type 1 diabetes. The protocol was immunoSEQ multiplex PCR, while the TCRdb copy is restricted to in-frame clones and leaves out a portion. The sample includes hundreds of thousands of clones, roughly two thirds of them seen just once. Sequenced: naive CD4+ T cells from blood. Every receptor here comes from a man aged 25 to 40 in good health. Each CDR3 is given with its conserved first and last residue. The order of the fields is clone size, V gene, J gene, D gene, CDR3 DNA, CDR3 protein. The D gene is left open where the match is weak. The size field is filled for only some rows; it gives once, few, many or a size class.

abundance: few; v_gene: TRBV6-5; j_gene: TRBJ2-3; d_gene: TRBD2; CDR3nt: TGTGCCAGCAGTTACTCAGGCGGGAGGACAGATACGCAGTATTTT; CDR3aa: CASSYSGGRTDTQYF
abundance: -; v_gene: TRBV30; j_gene: TRBJ2-5; d_gene: TRBD1; CDR3nt: TGTGCCTGGACTCCCCAGGGGGTAGGGAAGACCCAGTACTTC; CDR3aa: CAWTPQGVGKTQYF
abundance: -; v_gene: TRBV5-1; j_gene: TRBJ2-1; d_gene: -; CDR3nt: TGCGCCAGCAGCTTTACAGGGATTAGCGATGAGCAGTTCTTC; CDR3aa: CASSFTGISDEQFF
abundance: few; v_gene: TRBV7-9; j_gene: TRBJ2-5; d_gene: TRBD2; CDR3nt: TGTGCCGGAGGGACTAGCGGGACCCAGTACTTC; CDR3aa: CAGGTSGTQYF
abundance: -; v_gene: TRBV6-5; j_gene: TRBJ1-2; d_gene: -; CDR3nt: TGTGCCAGCAGATCCGAGAAGGGCTACACCTTC; CDR3aa: CASRSEKGYTF
abundance: once; v_gene: TRBV29-1; j_gene: TRBJ2-7; d_gene: -; CDR3nt: TGCAGCGTTGCAGGTCGGAACGAGCAGTACTTC; CDR3aa: CSVAGRNEQYF
abundance: -; v_gene: TRBV7-9; j_gene: TRBJ2-7; d_gene: -; CDR3nt: TGTGCCAGCAGCTTGGATGGGGTTGGCGAGCAGTACTTC; CDR3aa: CASSLDGVGEQYF
abundance: -; v_gene: TRBV9; j_gene: TRBJ1-2; d_gene: TRBD1; CDR3nt: TGTGCCAGCAGCGCTCGGGACAGCGGCAATAATAACTATGGCTACACCTTC; CDR3aa: CASSARDSGNNNYGYTF
abundance: -; v_gene: TRBV5-1; j_gene: TRBJ2-7; d_gene: -; CDR3nt: TGCGCCAGCAGCTTGTGGCAGGGGAGCGAGCAGTACTTC; CDR3aa: CASSLWQGSEQYF
abundance: once; v_gene: TRBV29-1; j_gene: TRBJ2-7; d_gene: -; CDR3nt: TGCAGCGTTGAAGATGGTTGGAGCTCCTACGAGCAGTACTTC; CDR3aa: CSVEDGWSSYEQYF
abundance: few; v_gene: TRBV7-6; j_gene: TRBJ2-5; d_gene: -; CDR3nt: TGTGCCAGCAGCTCGGCCCGGAGGGAGACCCAGTACTTC; CDR3aa: CASSSARRETQYF
abundance: -; v_gene: TRBV30; j_gene: TRBJ2-7; d_gene: TRBD2; CDR3nt: TGTGCCTGGAGATCTGGACTAGCGGTACGCGAGCAGTACTTC; CDR3aa: CAWRSGLAVREQYF
abundance: -; v_gene: TRBV4-3; j_gene: TRBJ2-7; d_gene: TRBD2; CDR3nt: TGCGCCAGCAGCCAAGATGTTAGCGGGACCCGAAAGCAGTACTTC; CDR3aa: CASSQDVSGTRKQYF
abundance: -; v_gene: TRBV20-1; j_gene: TRBJ1-1; d_gene: -; CDR3nt: TGCGCCGTCCAGGGTGGAACTGAAGCTTTCTTT; CDR3aa: CAVQGGTEAFF
abundance: -; v_gene: TRBV7-2; j_gene: TRBJ2-1; d_gene: -; CDR3nt: TGTGCCAGCAGCCCCCTTTATGAGCAGTTCTTC; CDR3aa: CASSPLYEQFF
abundance: few; v_gene: TRBV7-9; j_gene: TRBJ2-3; d_gene: -; CDR3nt: TGTGCCAGCAGCTTAGCTCACACAGATACGCAGTATTTT; CDR3aa: CASSLAHTDTQYF
abundance: -; v_gene: TRBV30; j_gene: TRBJ2-5; d_gene: TRBD2; CDR3nt: TGTGCCTGGAGTACTAGCGTCCGAAAGACCCAGTACTTC; CDR3aa: CAWSTSVRKTQYF
abundance: -; v_gene: TRBV2; j_gene: TRBJ2-3; d_gene: TRBD1; CDR3nt: TGTGCCAGTTTAGACAGGGGATTTGCAGATACGCAGTATTTT; CDR3aa: CASLDRGFADTQYF
abundance: few; v_gene: TRBV5-6; j_gene: TRBJ2-5; d_gene: -; CDR3nt: TGTGCCAGCAGCCAGGGAGAGACCCAGTACTTC; CDR3aa: CASSQGETQYF
abundance: once; v_gene: TRBV15; j_gene: TRBJ1-1; d_gene: -; CDR3nt: TGTGCCACCAGCAGAACGACAGGGAACACTGAAGCTTTCTTT; CDR3aa: CATSRTTGNTEAFF
abundance: -; v_gene: TRBV29-1; j_gene: TRBJ2-1; d_gene: TRBD2; CDR3nt: TGCAGCGTTGAACGTCTAGCGGGGGATGAGCAGTTCTTC; CDR3aa: CSVERLAGDEQFF
abundance: few; v_gene: TRBV6-1; j_gene: TRBJ2-6; d_gene: -; CDR3nt: TGTGCCAGCAGTACTGGGGCCAACGTCCTGACTTTC; CDR3aa: CASSTGANVLTF
abundance: -; v_gene: TRBV7-9; j_gene: TRBJ1-2; d_gene: -; CDR3nt: TGTGCCAGCAGCTTAGCGATGCAGACATATGGCTACACCTTC; CDR3aa: CASSLAMQTYGYTF
abundance: -; v_gene: TRBV7-9; j_gene: TRBJ2-1; d_gene: -; CDR3nt: TGTGCCAGCAGCTTGGGACTGCACAATGAGCAGTTCTTC; CDR3aa: CASSLGLHNEQFF
abundance: -; v_gene: TRBV15; j_gene: TRBJ2-1; d_gene: -; CDR3nt: TGTGCCACCGGGGCCTACAATGAGCAGTTCTTC; CDR3aa: CATGAYNEQFF
abundance: -; v_gene: TRBV9; j_gene: TRBJ1-5; d_gene: -; CDR3nt: TGTGCCAGCAGCCTCGGGGGGCTCCGCAATCAGCCCCAGCATTTT; CDR3aa: CASSLGGLRNQPQHF
abundance: -; v_gene: TRBV30; j_gene: TRBJ2-1; d_gene: TRBD2; CDR3nt: TGTGCCTGGAGTAGCGGACTAGCGGGAGACGAGCAGTTCTTC; CDR3aa: CAWSSGLAGDEQFF
abundance: -; v_gene: TRBV6-6; j_gene: TRBJ2-5; d_gene: TRBD1; CDR3nt: TGTGCCAGCACGCCCAGGGGACAGGGGTGGGACCAGTACTTC; CDR3aa: CASTPRGQGWDQYF
abundance: -; v_gene: TRBV7-2; j_gene: TRBJ2-3; d_gene: -; CDR3nt: TGTGCCAGCAGCTTCGCTTCGTGGTACACAGATACGCAGTATTTT; CDR3aa: CASSFASWYTDTQYF
abundance: -; v_gene: TRBV2; j_gene: TRBJ1-1; d_gene: -; CDR3nt: TGTGCCAGCAGTGAAGCGCTCGGGGGAGGTGTCACTGAAGCTTTCTTT; CDR3aa: CASSEALGGGVTEAFF
abundance: once; v_gene: TRBV4-3; j_gene: TRBJ2-5; d_gene: TRBD2; CDR3nt: TGCGCCAGCAGCCAAGTAACTAGCGGGACTGGAGAGACCCAGTACTTC; CDR3aa: CASSQVTSGTGETQYF
abundance: -; v_gene: TRBV30; j_gene: TRBJ2-7; d_gene: -; CDR3nt: TGTGCCTGGAGTGAGTACTCGCGGGACGAGCAGTACTTC; CDR3aa: CAWSEYSRDEQYF
abundance: -; v_gene: TRBV29-1; j_gene: TRBJ2-1; d_gene: -; CDR3nt: TGCAGCGTTGAAGATCAAAGGGTCTCCTACAATGAGCAGTTCTTC; CDR3aa: CSVEDQRVSYNEQFF
abundance: -; v_gene: TRBV29-1; j_gene: TRBJ2-2; d_gene: -; CDR3nt: TGCAGCGTTGGAGCACGGACACAGAACACCGGGGAGCTGTTTTTT; CDR3aa: CSVGARTQNTGELFF
abundance: -; v_gene: TRBV29-1; j_gene: TRBJ1-5; d_gene: -; CDR3nt: TGCAGCGTTCAAAGAGGGTCAGGTCAGCCCCAGCATTTT; CDR3aa: CSVQRGSGQPQHF
abundance: -; v_gene: TRBV7-2; j_gene: TRBJ1-2; d_gene: -; CDR3nt: TGTGCCAGCAGCCCAGATTATGGCTACACCTTC; CDR3aa: CASSPDYGYTF
abundance: once; v_gene: TRBV29-1; j_gene: TRBJ2-5; d_gene: TRBD2; CDR3nt: TGCAGCCTAACTAGCGGGAGGTGGGAAGAGACCCAGTACTTC; CDR3aa: CSLTSGRWEETQYF
abundance: few; v_gene: TRBV30; j_gene: TRBJ2-7; d_gene: -; CDR3nt: TGTGCCTGGAGTGCCTCGGGCAACGCCTACGAGCAGTACTTC; CDR3aa: CAWSASGNAYEQYF
abundance: -; v_gene: TRBV7-2; j_gene: TRBJ2-1; d_gene: -; CDR3nt: TGTGCCAGCAGCACGCCGGGACTCAACAATGAGCAGTTCTTC; CDR3aa: CASSTPGLNNEQFF
abundance: -; v_gene: TRBV29-1; j_gene: TRBJ2-2; d_gene: TRBD2; CDR3nt: TGCAGCGTTCGGACTAGCGGGGCGAACACCGGGGAGCTGTTTTTT; CDR3aa: CSVRTSGANTGELFF
abundance: -; v_gene: TRBV2; j_gene: TRBJ2-2; d_gene: TRBD1; CDR3nt: TGTGCCAGCAGTCCGACAGGGTCGAACACCGGGGAGCTGTTTTTT; CDR3aa: CASSPTGSNTGELFF
abundance: -; v_gene: TRBV15; j_gene: TRBJ2-5; d_gene: TRBD2; CDR3nt: TGTGCCACCAGCATGCGGACTAGCGGGGAAGAGACCCAGTACTTC; CDR3aa: CATSMRTSGEETQYF
abundance: few; v_gene: TRBV19; j_gene: TRBJ2-1; d_gene: -; CDR3nt: TGTGCCAGTAGTATAGACGGCAGCTCCTACAATGAGCAGTTCTTC; CDR3aa: CASSIDGSSYNEQFF
abundance: -; v_gene: TRBV30; j_gene: TRBJ2-7; d_gene: TRBD2; CDR3nt: TGTGCCTGTAGCGGGGGCCCTCTTGAGCAGTACTTC; CDR3aa: CACSGGPLEQYF
abundance: -; v_gene: TRBV6-5; j_gene: TRBJ1-1; d_gene: TRBD1; CDR3nt: TGTGCCAGCAGTTCCCCGGGACAGGGGACCGAAGCTTTCTTT; CDR3aa: CASSSPGQGTEAFF